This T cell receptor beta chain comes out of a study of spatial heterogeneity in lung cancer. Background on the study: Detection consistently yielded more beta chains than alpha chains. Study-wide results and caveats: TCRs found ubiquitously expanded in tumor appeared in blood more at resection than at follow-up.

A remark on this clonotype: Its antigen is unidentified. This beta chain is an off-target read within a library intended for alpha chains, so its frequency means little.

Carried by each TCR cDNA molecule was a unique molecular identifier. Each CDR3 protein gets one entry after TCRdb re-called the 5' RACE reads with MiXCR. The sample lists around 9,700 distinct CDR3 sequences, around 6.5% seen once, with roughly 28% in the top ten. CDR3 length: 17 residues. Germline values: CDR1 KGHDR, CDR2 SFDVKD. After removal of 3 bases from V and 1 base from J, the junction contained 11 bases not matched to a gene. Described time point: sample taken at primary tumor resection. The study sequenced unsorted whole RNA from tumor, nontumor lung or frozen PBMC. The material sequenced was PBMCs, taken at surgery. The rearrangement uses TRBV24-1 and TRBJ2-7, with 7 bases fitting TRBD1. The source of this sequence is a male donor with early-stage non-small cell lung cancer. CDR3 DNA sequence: TGTGCCACCAGTGATGGTGGGACAGATAATACGTCCTACGAGCAGTACTTC. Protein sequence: CATSDGGTDNTSYEQYF.